This entry describes one T cell receptor beta chain. This sample stems from a study of patients and donors after allogeneic stem cell transplantation. MiXCR, applied by TCRdb to the RT-PCR reads, yields one record per CDR3 protein. Altogether approximately 98,000 distinct CDR3 sequences are present, 35% being singletons, with the ten largest covering around 26%. Trimming shortened V by 3 bases and J by 6 bases, and 8 bases separated the two germline ends. Germline V gene data show CDR1 as MDHEN and CDR2 as SYDVKM. The CDR3 is 13 amino acids. The sequence derives from a human donor who was either an allogeneic HSCT recipient or a stem cell or donor lymphocyte infusion donor (not recorded which). It is not recorded whose cells these are; they may come from a transplant donor. The chain joins TRBV28 to TRBJ2-2; D not resolved. Material for sequencing was blood, either unsorted or a sorted T cell fraction (not recorded which). The CDR3 nucleotides read TGTGCCAGCAGTTTTCGGCTTGCCGGGGAGCTGTTTTTT. Translation gives CASSFRLAGELFF.